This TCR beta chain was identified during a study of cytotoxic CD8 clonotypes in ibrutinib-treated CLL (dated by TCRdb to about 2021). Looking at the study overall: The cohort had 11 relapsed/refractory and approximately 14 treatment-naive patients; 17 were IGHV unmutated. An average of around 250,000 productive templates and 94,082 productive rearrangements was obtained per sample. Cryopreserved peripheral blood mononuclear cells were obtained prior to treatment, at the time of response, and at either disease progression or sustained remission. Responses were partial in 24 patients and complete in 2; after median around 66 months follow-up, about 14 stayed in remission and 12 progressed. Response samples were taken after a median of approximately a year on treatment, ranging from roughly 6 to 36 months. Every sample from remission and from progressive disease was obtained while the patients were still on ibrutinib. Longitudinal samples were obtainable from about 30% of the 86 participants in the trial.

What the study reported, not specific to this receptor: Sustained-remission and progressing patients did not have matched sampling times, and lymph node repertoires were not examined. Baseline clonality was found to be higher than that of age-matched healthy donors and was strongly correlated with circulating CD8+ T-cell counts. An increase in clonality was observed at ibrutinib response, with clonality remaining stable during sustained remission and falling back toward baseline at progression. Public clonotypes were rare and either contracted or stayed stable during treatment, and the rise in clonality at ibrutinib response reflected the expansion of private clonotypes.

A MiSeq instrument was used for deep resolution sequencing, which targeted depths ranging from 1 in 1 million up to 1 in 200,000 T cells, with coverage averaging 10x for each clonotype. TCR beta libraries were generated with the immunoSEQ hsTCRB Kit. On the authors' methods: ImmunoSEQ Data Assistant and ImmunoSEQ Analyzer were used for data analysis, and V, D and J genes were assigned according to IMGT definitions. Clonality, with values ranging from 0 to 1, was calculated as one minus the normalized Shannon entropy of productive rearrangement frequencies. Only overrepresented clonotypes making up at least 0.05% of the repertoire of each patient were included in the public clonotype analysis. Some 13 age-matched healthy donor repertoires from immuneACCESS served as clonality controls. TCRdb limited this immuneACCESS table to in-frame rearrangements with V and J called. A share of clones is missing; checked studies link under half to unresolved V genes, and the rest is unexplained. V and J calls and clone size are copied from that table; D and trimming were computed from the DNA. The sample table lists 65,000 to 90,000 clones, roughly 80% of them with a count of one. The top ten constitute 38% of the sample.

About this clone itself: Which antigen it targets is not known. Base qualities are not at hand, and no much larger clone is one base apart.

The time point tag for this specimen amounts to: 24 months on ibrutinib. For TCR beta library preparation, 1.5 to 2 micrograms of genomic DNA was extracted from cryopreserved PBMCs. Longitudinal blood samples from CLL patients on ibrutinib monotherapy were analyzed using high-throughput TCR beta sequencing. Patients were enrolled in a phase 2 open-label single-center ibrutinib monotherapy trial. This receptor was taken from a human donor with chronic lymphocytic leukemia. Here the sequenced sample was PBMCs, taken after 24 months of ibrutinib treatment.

The CDR3 region reads CASSPGDRPNYGYTF. The DNA sequence is given as TGCGCCAGCAGCCCGGGGGACAGGCCTAACTATGGCTACACCTTC. The chain is encoded by TRBV5-1 joined to TRBJ1-2; 8 bases in the junction line up with TRBD1. CDR1 is given as SGHRS and CDR2 as YFSETQ, both from the germline V gene. The CDR3 covers 15 residues, taking in both the cysteine and the phenylalanine. The kept DNA is CDR3 alone, 45 bases in frame from the first base. Trimming takes 4 bases off V and 0 bases off J; junction bases not matched to a gene: 5.